The clone carrying this T cell receptor beta chain has just a few counts. Its antigen is still unknown. This record belongs to a study of OX40 agonist ivuxolimab in advanced cancers. Study findings and constraints: Within 6 weeks, CD4+ and CD8+ blood T cells expanded clonally at 0.1 to 3.0 mg/kg.

V lost 4 bases to trimming and J lost 8 bases, with 20 bases between them. Germline V gives CDR1 MNHEY, CDR2 SVGAGI. The CDR3 has 15 amino acids. TCRdb's copy holds only in-frame clones and misses some; the assay was immunoSEQ multiplex PCR. The table shows tens of thousands of clones, with 82% occurring only once. This material consisted of CD4+ or CD8+ T cells sorted from blood, taken in a trial of the OX40 agonist ivuxolimab. This chain joins TRBV6-5 and TRBJ1-2; the D gene is possibly TRBD1 (5 bases). The receptor's source is an adult with an advanced solid tumor such as melanoma, head and neck, liver or kidney cancer. The DNA for the CDR3 is TGTGCCAGCAGTTCAACCAGGGCCCACTCTGGCGGCTACACCTTC. It encodes CASSSTRAHSGGYTF.